One and the same sample provided the 5 T cell receptor beta chains below, sequenced in a study of vaccination effects on CD4 cells after COVID-19. Generated by immunoSEQ multiplex PCR, the TCRdb table keeps only in-frame clones and is missing some. The sample has about 15,000 clones, approximately 83% seen once; the top ten hold roughly 25%. Within the ViraFEST assay, antigen-specific CD4+ T cells underwent expansion with viral peptide pools prior to sequencing. A roughly 10-day culture period preceded the isolation of CD4+ T cells. The person was diagnosed with PCR-confirmed SARS-CoV-2 infection between March and December 2020. Two doses of BNT162b2 or mRNA-1273 vaccine were administered to participants. Antigens of these TCRs are unknown. The material was CD4+ T cells from PBMCs cultured with HCoV-NL63 spike peptides, obtained after COVID-19 vaccination. Receptors originate from a human donor who had a prior SARS-CoV-2 infection.

This chain joins TRBV2 and TRBJ1-6; TRBD1 aligns across 8 bases. The CDR3 consists of 17 residues. CDR1 SNHLY and CDR2 FYNNEI come from the germline V gene. Losses at the gene ends were 3 bases for V and 6 bases for J; bases not matched to a gene: 10. The CDR3 DNA reads TGTGCCAGCAGTGAGGGGGCCAGGGGGCTTCGTAATTCACCCCTCCACTTT. The encoded protein is CASSEGARGLRNSPLHF.

This clone was seen only once. The chain's CDR3 is CASSIAMGQPQHF. DNA for the CDR3: TGTGCCAGCAGTATCGCGATGGGGCAGCCCCAGCATTTT. This sequence joins TRBV6-2 or TRBV6-3 and TRBJ1-5; D is uncertain. Deletions cut 5 bases from V and 7 bases from J, with 12 bases between. The CDR3 is made up of 13 amino acids. The germline V gene encodes CDR1 MNHEY and CDR2 SVGEGT.

The chain has TRBV9 and TRBJ2-3, with D possibly being TRBD2 (5 bases). Germline V CDR1 and CDR2: SGDLS, YYNGEE. Trimming removed 2 bases at V and 2 bases at J, with 18 bases between. The CDR3 has 17 amino acids. Here the CDR3 DNA reads TGTGCCAGCAGCGTGAGAGACGCTTTAGGACTCACAGATACGCAGTATTTT. This sequence encodes CASSVRDALGLTDTQYF.

This chain uses TRBV7-3 with TRBJ2-3; D uncertain. There are 13 residues in the CDR3. Trimming pared 5 bases from V and 2 bases from J, leaving 8 bases between. Germline CDR1 and CDR2: SGHTA and FQGTGA. CDR3 in amino acids: CASSAENTDTQYF. The DNA for the CDR3 is TGTGCCAGCAGCGCCGAGAACACAGATACGCAGTATTTT. Full variable domain (remainder filled in from reference TRBV7-3 and TRBJ2-3): GAGVSQTPSNKVTEKGKYVELRCDPISGHTALYWYRQSLGQGPEFLIYFQGTGAADDSGLPNDRFFAVRPEGSVSTLKIQRTERGDSAVYLCASSAENTDTQYFGPGTRLTVL.

This clone showed up just once. The gene calls are TRBV18 and TRBJ1-5, with D maybe TRBD1 (6 bases). The CDR3 has 14 residues. Trimming removed 6 bases from V and 7 bases from J, with 16 bases in between. Germline-derived CDR1 and CDR2 are KGHSH and LQKENI. The CDR3: CASSPGQRGQPQHF. The CDR3 bases are TGTGCCAGCTCTCCAGGACAGCGAGGCCAGCCCCAGCATTTT.